This T cell receptor (beta chain) is from a study of blood T cells in healthy people across ages. Through a sample-barcoded 5' primer and a J-beta primer mix, a second PCR was run for roughly 6 to 12 cycles. In TCRdb, the 5' RACE reads were re-called with MiXCR into one record per CDR3 protein. The table lists about 640,000 distinct CDR3 sequences, roughly 50% of them singletons, with roughly 34% in the top ten. The TCR was taken from a man in his 60s in good health. Input material: blood.

CDR3 amino acids: CSVAFPGANVLTF. The CDR3 DNA sequence: TGCAGCGTGGCCTTCCCTGGGGCCAACGTCCTGACTTTC. V and J are TRBV29-1 and TRBJ2-6; unclear D gene. CDR1 is SQVTM, CDR2 ANQGSEA, per germline. This CDR3 is built from 13 residues. The V end lost 6 bases, the J end lost 2 bases, and 8 bases lay between the germline ends. Combining the CDR3 with reference TRBV29-1 and TRBJ2-6 gives the whole variable domain SAVISQKPSRDICQRGTSLTIQCQVDSQVTMMFWYRQQPGQSLTLIATANQGSEATYESGFVIDKFPISRPNLTFSTLTVSNMSPEDSSIYLCSVAFPGANVLTFGAGSRLTVL.